Presented here are 6 T cell receptor beta chains from one specimen sequenced in a study of cytotoxic CD8 clonotypes in ibrutinib-treated CLL. Method: immunoSEQ multiplex PCR; TCRdb's copy keeps in-frame clones and lacks some. The profile shows hundreds of thousands of clones, around three quarters of them singletons. Material: PBMCs, obtained after 24 months of ibrutinib treatment. These TCRs come from a human donor with chronic lymphocytic leukemia.

This clone was detected once. V usage is TRBV30 and J usage is TRBJ1-2; D remains ambiguous. CDR3 length: 13 amino acids. Trimming stripped 0 bases from V and 8 bases from J, with 13 bases between. From germline, CDR1 is GTSNPN and CDR2 SVGIG (reference sequence). CDR3 protein: CAWSVRRVSGYTF. Here the CDR3 DNA reads TGTGCCTGGAGTGTTAGAAGGGTTTCGGGCTACACCTTC.

The V gene is TRBV30, the J gene TRBJ2-7, with 12 positions matching TRBD2. V was clipped by 1 base and J by 1 base; unmatched bases: 8. Germline assignment: CDR1 GTSNPN and CDR2 SVGIG (reference sequence). The CDR3 has 17 residues. CDR3 loop: CAWSGRLAGEVSYEQYF. The CDR3 nucleotides are TGTGCCTGGAGTGGCCGACTAGCGGGAGAAGTGTCCTACGAGCAGTACTTC.

J is TRBJ2-1 and V is TRBV9; D is possibly TRBD2 (6 bases). The germline gives CDR1 SGDLS, CDR2 YYNGEE. CDR3 length: 16 residues. V lost 0 bases to trimming and J lost 7 bases, with 17 bases between them. The CDR3 bases are TGTGCCAGCAGCGTAGAGGGACTCCCTTTGGAGAATGAGCAGTTCTTC. This translates into CASSVEGLPLENEQFF.

This clone was recorded a few times. The chain couples TRBV19 to TRBJ2-1, with TRBD1 matching over 10 bases. Trimming removed 8 bases from V and 9 bases from J; junction bases left unmatched: 4. Looked up from germline, CDR1 is LNHDA and CDR2 is SQIVND (reference sequence). CDR3 length: 12 residues. DNA of the CDR3: TGTGCCAGTGTGGACAGGGGGGGTGAGCAGTTCTTC. Translating gives CASVDRGGEQFF.

The V gene is TRBV30, the J gene TRBJ1-5; D ambiguous. The ends were cut back, 4 bases at V and 1 base at J, with 5 bases in the middle. The CDR3 is made up of 12 amino acids. Germline V lookup: CDR1 GTSNPN, CDR2 SVGIG (reference sequence). DNA for the CDR3: TGTGCCTGGACTGCGAGCAATCAGCCCCAGCATTTT. The encoded protein is CAWTASNQPQHF.

The chain employs TRBV15 and TRBJ1-1; perhaps TRBD1 as D (5 bases). CDR3 length equals 15 residues. Trimming shortened V by 0 bases and J by 0 bases, and 8 bases separated the two germline ends. Per germline, CDR1 LNHNV and CDR2 YYDKDF (reference sequence). In DNA, the CDR3 is TGTGCCACCAGCAGAGAGGGGGGTCTGAACACTGAAGCTTTCTTT. Protein product: CATSREGGLNTEAFF.